The 32 T cell receptor beta chains listed next were all sequenced from one sample in a study of read filtering for tumor transcriptome and immune sequencing (dated by TCRdb to 2019 to 2021). The sequencer listed for this sample is Illumina HiSeq 4000. TCR libraries were built from approximately 0.4 ug RNA with the Immunoverse kit, using molecular barcoded adaptors covering alpha/delta and beta/gamma chains. In TCRdb, the public reads were trimmed at Q25 with fastp and aligned with MiXCR, with productive beta chains retained. Rows with a matching CDR3 protein are joined into one entry that keeps the most common DNA and genes. This sample is represented by 40,000 or so distinct CDR3 sequences; 12% to 15% of them were singletons. 27% of the sample belongs to the ten largest clones. The sequenced material came from a population of CD138-negative cells sorted from bone marrow. Taken with the paper, the label for cell subset or site translates to: bone marrow mononuclear cells depleted of CD138+ plasma/myeloma cells by negative magnetic selection. The receptors come from a donor older than 35 with multiple myeloma.

The sample holds a few counts of this clonotype. The rearrangement uses TRBV20-1 and TRBJ1-5; 9 bases align to TRBD1. CDR1 DFQATT and CDR2 SNEGSKA come from the germline V gene (reference sequence). V shed 4 bases and J 7 bases; nucleotides not matched to a gene: 11. The CDR3 is 15 residues long. In nucleotides, the CDR3 is TGCAGTGCTAAAGAACGGACAGGGGATTTACAGCCCCAGCATTTT. Protein product: CSAKERTGDLQPQHF.

This clonotype was found many times. The V call is TRBV12-3 or TRBV12-4, the J call TRBJ1-5; maybe TRBD1 (5 bases). The CDR3 contains 15 residues. V lost 3 bases, J lost 6 bases, and 15 bases lay in between. The CDR3 DNA reads TGTGCCAGCAGTTTTCGAACGCAGGGAAGTCAGCCCCAGCATTTT. Its protein is CASSFRTQGSQPQHF.

This clonotype was recorded at least ten times. This chain connects TRBV20-1 to TRBJ2-3; the D gene is possibly TRBD1 (5 bases). Trimming stripped 5 bases from V and 2 bases from J, with 11 bases between. Germline CDR1 reads DFQATT; CDR2 reads SNEGSKA (reference sequence). The CDR3 sequence is 13 residues long. CDR3 sequence reads: CSAPGQTTDTQYF. CDR3 nucleotide sequence: TGCAGTGCTCCAGGACAAACCACAGATACGCAGTATTTT.

This clonotype was seen ten or more times. V usage is TRBV29-1 and J usage is TRBJ2-5, with TRBD1 matching 9 bases. Germline assignment: CDR1 SQVTM and CDR2 ANQGSEA. The CDR3 loop spans 12 amino acids. V was pared by 7 bases and J by 2 bases, with 2 bases of the junction left unmatched. CDR3: CSADRGQETQYF. CDR3 nucleotide sequence: TGCAGCGCTGACAGGGGGCAAGAGACCCAGTACTTC.

In this sample, this clonotype turned up once. The chain employs TRBV6-5 and TRBJ2-1, with D uncertain. CDR3 length: 14 amino acids. The germline V gene has CDR1 MNHEY and CDR2 SVGAGI. V was pared by 6 bases and J by 9 bases, with 18 bases between. The CDR3, as DNA: TGTGCCAGCAGACGCCCTGGTAGCCGGAGTGAGCAGTTCTTC. As protein: CASRRPGSRSEQFF.

This clonotype occurred many times. The V gene is TRBV20-1, the J gene TRBJ2-7; TRBD1 aligns across 12 bases. With 5 bases clipped from V and 5 bases from J, the junction kept 7 bases outside the gene matches. The CDR3 runs 14 residues. The germline V gene encodes CDR1 DFQATT and CDR2 SNEGSKA (reference sequence). The CDR3 spells CSAWDRGRIHEQYF. CDR3 coding DNA: TGCAGTGCTTGGGACAGGGGGCGAATCCACGAGCAGTACTTC.

As regards this clonotype: A much larger clone lies a single base off, so this may be a read error. The gene calls are TRBV5-1 and TRBJ1-1; 7 bases map to TRBD1. The germline V gene has CDR1 SGHRS and CDR2 YFSETQ. This CDR3 region has 15 residues. For the CDR3, the DNA is TGCGCCTGCAGCTCGCGGACAGGCGGGGGGGCTGAAGCTTTCTTT. Encoded protein: CACSSRTGGGAEAFF.

With regard to this clonotype: This may be a read error: a much more frequent sequence differs by one nucleotide. This chain joins TRBV10-3 and TRBJ1-1; D uncertain. The CDR3 consists of 12 residues. Trimming stripped 11 bases from V and 1 base from J, with 11 bases between. CDR1 and CDR2 from the germline V gene are ENHRY and SYGVKD. DNA for the CDR3: TGTGCCGTCATGGGAGAGAACACTGAAGCTTTCTTT. Protein sequence: CAVMGENTEAFF.

In regard to this clonotype: A single base separates this from a much larger clone, so it may be a read error. The rearrangement links TRBV27 to TRBJ2-7, with TRBD2 matching over 11 bases. Germline V gene data show CDR1 as MNHEY and CDR2 as SMNVEV (reference sequence). The CDR3 totals 16 residues. CDR3 residues: CASRLTTSGKMHEQYF. The CDR3 DNA reads as TGTGCCAGCCGTTTGACGACTAGCGGGAAAATGCACGAGCAGTACTTC.

This clonotype was counted many times. The V and J genes are TRBV15 and TRBJ2-6; D tentatively reads TRBD1 or TRBD2 (5 bases each). Per germline, CDR1 LNHNV and CDR2 YYDKDF (reference sequence). The CDR3 has 15 residues. V was clipped by 5 bases and J by 0 bases, with 8 bases between them. This CDR3 is CATSGTGSGANVLTF. In DNA, the CDR3 is TGTGCCACCAGCGGGACGGGCTCTGGGGCCAACGTCCTGACTTTC. Drawing the rest from reference TRBV15 and TRBJ2-6, the complete variable domain is DAMVIQNPRYQVTQFGKPVTLSCSQTLNHNVMYWYQQKSSQAPKLLFHYYDKDFNNEADTPDNFQSRRPNTSFCFLDIRSPGLGDTAMYLCATSGTGSGANVLTFGAGSRLTVL.

Within the sample, this clonotype is medium-sized. The J gene is TRBJ2-1, the V gene TRBV12-3 or TRBV12-4; TRBD2 matches at 8 bases. With V trimmed by 4 bases and J by 7 bases, 9 bases remained unmatched. This CDR3 is built from 15 residues. This chain's CDR3 is CASSYGAGVGNEQFF. The CDR3 DNA reads as TGTGCCAGCAGTTATGGAGCGGGAGTGGGAAATGAGCAGTTCTTC.

The chain recombines TRBV7-9 with TRBJ2-3; D is unclear. The germline V gene encodes CDR1 SEHNR and CDR2 FQNEAQ (reference sequence). The CDR3 contains 14 residues. Deletions cut 7 bases from V and 0 bases from J, with 11 bases between. CDR3 nucleotide sequence: TGTGCCAGCACCGCTTATAGTAGCACAGATACGCAGTATTTT. Translation: CASTAYSSTDTQYF.

In this sample, this clonotype turned up many times. The gene calls are TRBV6-4 and TRBJ2-1; TRBD2 matches 11 bases. Trimming at V came to 3 bases and at J to 6 bases, leaving 4 bases not matched to a gene. CDR1 MRHNA and CDR2 SNTAGT come from the germline V gene. The CDR3 extends over 15 amino acids. The CDR3 DNA sequence: TGTGCCAGCAGTGAAATACTAGCGGGAGTCAATGAGCAGTTCTTC. This gives the protein CASSEILAGVNEQFF.

This clonotype was observed a handful of times. CDR3 loop: CASQLTSGNTIYF. The CDR3 DNA reads TGTGCCAGCCAATTGACCTCTGGAAACACCATATATTTT. The rearrangement uses TRBV12-3 or TRBV12-4 and TRBJ1-3; D is undetermined. The CDR3 length is 13 residues. The V gene lost 8 bases and the J gene lost 0 bases, with 8 bases spanning the gap.

This clonotype occurred many times. The V and J genes are TRBV6-6 and TRBJ2-1, with TRBD2 identical over 11 bases. Germline assignment: CDR1 MNHNY and CDR2 SVGAGI (reference sequence). This CDR3 contains 15 residues. V lost 0 bases, J lost 6 bases, and 1 base stayed unmatched. The CDR3 region is CASSYSTSGSNEQFF. CDR3 coding DNA: TGTGCCAGCAGTTACTCAACTAGCGGGAGCAATGAGCAGTTCTTC.

This clonotype was counted at least ten times. The V gene is TRBV7-9, the J gene TRBJ2-5; 7 positions match TRBD1. Losses at the gene ends were 4 bases for V and 7 bases for J; bases not matched to a gene: 0. From germline, CDR1 is SEHNR and CDR2 FQNEAQ (reference sequence). The CDR3 sequence is 11 residues long. The CDR3 loop reads CASSSGGTQYF. The CDR3 bases are TGTGCCAGCAGCTCAGGGGGGACCCAGTACTTC.

This clonotype was found many times. The chain recombines TRBV29-1 with TRBJ2-5, with TRBD2 matching 10 bases. The V gene end was trimmed by 4 bases and the J gene end by 4 bases; junction bases not matched to a gene: 6. Germline CDR1 and CDR2: SQVTM and ANQGSEA. CDR3 length: 14 amino acids. This chain's CDR3 is CSVGASGSSETQYF. The CDR3 DNA sequence: TGCAGCGTTGGGGCTAGCGGGAGTTCAGAGACCCAGTACTTC.

The rearrangement uses TRBV9 and TRBJ2-2; D gene ambiguous. The germline V gene has CDR1 SGDLS and CDR2 YYNGEE. CDR3 size: 14 residues. Trimming shortened V by 2 bases and J by 2 bases, and 7 bases separated the two germline ends. The CDR3 coding sequence is TGTGCCAGCAGCGTTGACGGAAACACCGGGGAGCTGTTTTTT. Translation: CASSVDGNTGELFF.

This clonotype is large. The V gene is TRBV7-9, the J gene TRBJ1-2; a possible D gene is TRBD1 (6 bases). Germline CDR1 is SEHNR and CDR2 is FQNEAQ (reference sequence). The CDR3 consists of 13 residues. V was shortened by 8 bases and J by 4 bases, with 14 bases between the two germline ends. The CDR3 reads CASRAGAFYGYTF. DNA for the CDR3: TGTGCCAGCCGTGCGGGGGCCTTCTATGGCTACACCTTC.

This rearrangement joins TRBV7-9 to TRBJ2-2, with 10 bases aligning to TRBD2. The germline CDR1 and CDR2 sequences are SEHNR and FQNEAQ (reference sequence). The V gene end was trimmed by 4 bases and the J gene end by 6 bases; junction bases not matched to a gene: 5. This CDR3 has 15 residues. CDR3 DNA: TGTGCCAGCAGCTGGACTCTAGCGGGAGCCGGGGAGCTGTTTTTT. Protein: CASSWTLAGAGELFF.

Remarks on this clonotype: A much larger clone differs by one base, so this may be a read error. The chain employs TRBV7-2 and TRBJ2-2; D uncertain. The CDR3 spans 15 residues. The V end was cut by 4 bases, the J end by 9 bases, with 18 bases between. Germline V gene data show CDR1 as SGHTA and CDR2 as FQGNSA. The CDR3 bases are TGTGCCAGCAGCTGGAGCCTGGGTGGTGGCAGGGAGCTGTTTTTT. As protein: CASSWSLGGGRELFF.

This clonotype occurred many times. The V gene is TRBV6-5, the J gene TRBJ2-6, with D possibly matching TRBD1 (6 bases). V was cut by 6 bases and J by 4 bases, with 16 bases left in between. The CDR3 totals 16 residues. Germline V gives CDR1 MNHEY, CDR2 SVGAGI. The CDR3 bases are TGTGCCAGCAGGTCACAGGGTCTATCCGGGGCCAACGTCCTGACTTTC. Translated: CASRSQGLSGANVLTF.

Ten or more counts support this clonotype. CDR3 amino acids: CASSKDRGNYEQYF. The DNA of the CDR3 is TGCGCCAGCAGTAAGGACAGGGGTAACTACGAGCAGTACTTC. V is TRBV5-1 and J is TRBJ2-7, with 9 bases lining up with TRBD1. This CDR3 is built from 14 residues. J was trimmed by 3 bases and V by 5 bases; bases with no gene match: 6. Germline V gene data show CDR1 as SGHRS and CDR2 as YFSETQ. The complete variable domain, with remaining parts taken from reference TRBV5-1 and TRBJ2-7, reads KAGVTQTPRYLIKTRGQQVTLSCSPISGHRSVSWYQQTPGQGLQFLFEYFSETQRNKGNFPGRFSGRQFSNSRSEMNVSTLELGDSALYLCASSKDRGNYEQYFGPGTRLTVT.

This clonotype occurred many times. The V call is TRBV20-1, the J call TRBJ2-3; 7 nucleotides match TRBD2. CDR1 and CDR2 (germline): DFQATT, SNEGSKA (reference sequence). The CDR3 has 13 residues. Losses at the gene ends were 6 bases for V and 1 base for J; bases not matched to a gene: 4. The CDR3 reads CSAQAGRTDTQYF. CDR3 DNA sequence: TGCAGTGCCCAAGCGGGGCGCACAGATACGCAGTATTTT.

To note about this clonotype: One end of the junction does not line up with germline, which may come from a read error. V is TRBV20-1 and J is TRBJ2-1; 8 bases line up with TRBD2. Germline V CDR1 and CDR2: DFQATT, SNEGSKA (reference sequence). The CDR3 loop spans 15 amino acids. The CDR3 coding sequence is TGCAGTGAACTAGCGGCCCACGGCGGCCCCAATGAGCGGTTCTTC. Its protein product is CSELAAHGGPNERFF.

Many counts were recorded for this clonotype. This sequence joins TRBV7-2 and TRBJ2-7; D is perhaps TRBD1 (5 bases). V gave up 6 bases and J gave up 1 base, with 7 bases separating them. The length of the CDR3 is 12 residues. Per germline, CDR1 SGHTA and CDR2 FQGNSA. CDR3 amino acids: CASRQGSYEQYF. In DNA form, the CDR3 reads TGTGCCAGCAGGCAGGGTTCCTACGAGCAGTACTTC.

Only a few counts were recorded for this clonotype. This sequence may be a read error, since a much larger clone differs from it by one base. Lacking the conserved final phenylalanine or tryptophan, this CDR3 likely reflects a read error. The V gene is TRBV7-2, the J gene TRBJ2-7; D is possibly TRBD1 (5 bases). V was cut by 1 base and J by 2 bases, with 15 bases left in between. The CDR3 sequence is 16 residues long. Germline CDR1 is SGHTA and CDR2 is FQGNSA. The CDR3 DNA sequence: TGTGCCAGCAGCTTAGTGGTTGGGGCCTGGCCCTACGAGCAGTACCTC. It is translated as CASSLVVGAWPYEQYL.

This clonotype was seen a handful of times. This may be a read error, as it is one base from a much larger clone. The chain carries TRBV29-1 and TRBJ1-1; D uncertain. This CDR3 has 12 amino acids. Germline CDR1 reads SQVTM; CDR2 reads ANQGSEA. The ends were cut back, 7 bases at V and 0 bases at J, with 9 bases in the middle. The CDR3 DNA reads TGCAGCGCTGGGAAGTTGAACACTGAAGCTTTCTTT. Protein sequence: CSAGKLNTEAFF. The full variable domain, completed using reference TRBV29-1 and TRBJ1-1, is SAVISQKPSRDICQRGTSLTIQCQVDSQVTMMFWYRQQPGQSLTLIATANQGSEATYESGFVIDKFPISRPNLTFSTLTVSNMSPEDSSIYLCSAGKLNTEAFFGQGTRLTVV.

In regard to this clonotype: A clone one base away is much larger, so this may be a read error. This sequence joins TRBV6-6 and TRBJ2-7, with D hard to call. The V gene's germline CDR1 is MNHNY and CDR2 SVGAGI (reference sequence). CDR3 size: 13 residues. CDR3 DNA sequence: TGTGCCAGCAGTTACGGGCCCTCCTACGGGCAGTACTTC. Protein: CASSYGPSYGQYF.

This clonotype came up many times. CDR3 in amino acids: CASSGPTGETQYF. In DNA, the CDR3 is TGTGCCAGCAGTGGACCGACAGGGGAGACCCAGTACTTC. The J gene is TRBJ2-5, the V gene TRBV2, with TRBD1 identical over 7 bases. The CDR3 is made up of 13 amino acids. Germline values: CDR1 SNHLY, CDR2 FYNNEI. V shed 4 bases and J 5 bases; nucleotides not matched to a gene: 4.

Many counts were recorded for this clonotype. The V gene is TRBV2, the J gene TRBJ2-1; D could derive from TRBD1 or TRBD2 (5 bases each). CDR3 size: 14 residues. Trimming removed 2 bases at V and 11 bases at J, with 16 bases between. Germline V gene sequence: CDR1 SNHLY, CDR2 FYNNEI. As DNA, the CDR3 is TGTGCCAGCAGTGAACGCTGGGACGCCAGGCAGCAGTTCTTC. It specifies CASSERWDARQQFF.

This clonotype was detected ten times or more. The CDR3 DNA reads TGTGCCAGCAGTTTAGGGGCGGGAGTCTACAATGAGCAGTTCTTC. It yields the protein CASSLGAGVYNEQFF. This chain joins TRBV12-3 or TRBV12-4 and TRBJ2-1, with TRBD2 matching over 7 bases. The CDR3 sequence is 15 residues long. J gave up 3 bases and V 1 base, and 3 bases lay outside the gene matches.